The next 26 T cell receptor beta chains were all read from a single sample in a study of shared clonotypes between healthy human individuals. Sequenced by immunoSEQ multiplex PCR; TCRdb stores in-frame clones only, minus some. The table records around 1 million clones, approximately 80% of them present only once. Sequencing was done on a sample of memory CD4+ T cells sorted from blood. The subset here: CD45RA-negative fraction. Receptors originate from a man aged 18 to 29 in good health.

The chain combines TRBV11-2 with TRBJ1-4; D might be TRBD1 (5 bases). The CDR3 contains 16 residues. Germline V gene sequence: CDR1 SGHAT, CDR2 FQNNGV. The V end lost 6 bases, the J end lost 5 bases, and 19 bases lay between the germline ends. The CDR3 region is CASSRTRGWENEKLFF. Written as DNA, the CDR3 is TGTGCCAGCAGTAGGACGAGGGGTTGGGAAAATGAAAAACTGTTTTTT. The full variable domain, rest sourced from reference TRBV11-2 and TRBJ1-4, is EAGVAQSPRYKIIEKRQSVAFWCNPISGHATLYWYQQILGQGPKLLIQFQNNGVVDDSQLPKDRFSAERLKGVDSTLKIQPAKLEDSAVYLCASSRTRGWENEKLFFGSGTQLSVL.

This clone has only a few counts. V and J are TRBV6-1 and TRBJ2-7; 9 bases are shared with TRBD1. Germline CDR1 and CDR2: MNHNS and SASEGT. With V trimmed by 11 bases and J by 1 base, 3 bases remained unmatched. The CDR3 extends over 12 amino acids. The CDR3, as DNA: TGTGCCTGCGGGACAGGGTCCTACGAGCAGTACTTC. It translates to CACGTGSYEQYF.

The gene calls are TRBV7-9 and TRBJ2-4, with 11 bases lining up with TRBD2. The CDR3 covers 17 residues. The trim removed 6 bases at V and 0 bases at J, leaving 7 bases unmatched. CDR1 is SEHNR and CDR2 is FQNEAQ in the germline V gene (reference sequence). In DNA form, the CDR3 reads TGTGCCAGCAGTCCGACTAGCGGGGCTCTAGCCAAAAACATTCAGTACTTC. It is translated as CASSPTSGALAKNIQYF.

This chain links TRBV10-3 with TRBJ1-5; 8 bases map to TRBD1. From germline, CDR1 is ENHRY and CDR2 SYGVKD. The V gene end was trimmed by 10 bases and the J gene end by 5 bases; junction bases not matched to a gene: 4. CDR3 length equals 12 residues. CDR3 nucleotides: TGTGCCACAACGACAGGGGATCAGCCCCAGCATTTT. Translating gives CATTTGDQPQHF.

The chain recombines TRBV5-6 with TRBJ2-3; D remains unclear. Germline V gene lookup returns CDR1 SGHDT and CDR2 YYEEEE. CDR3 length equals 13 residues. V lost 2 bases to trimming and J lost 12 bases, with 16 bases between them. CDR3 DNA: TGTGCCAGCAGCTTATTTTCTGGCAGGCCTCAGTATTTT. Amino acids: CASSLFSGRPQYF.

This clone was seen a handful of times. V gene TRBV29-1 combines with J gene TRBJ2-1; D not certain. V shed 6 bases and J shed 7 bases, with 13 bases lying between them. Germline values: CDR1 SQVTM, CDR2 ANQGSEA. This CDR3 has 12 amino acids. The CDR3 DNA sequence: TGCAGCGTAGGACGAATTGGGAATGAGCAGTTCTTC. It yields the protein CSVGRIGNEQFF.

The CDR3 here is CASSVTGVINEQYF. DNA of the CDR3: TGTGCCAGCAGCGTGACAGGGGTGATCAACGAGCAGTACTTC. This chain joins TRBV6-6 and TRBJ2-7; TRBD1 agrees at 8 bases. CDR1 is MNHNY, CDR2 SVGAGI, per germline (reference sequence). This CDR3 is 14 amino acids long. The trim removed 6 bases at V and 5 bases at J, leaving 9 bases unmatched.

This clone has a handful of counts. The chain carries TRBV2 and TRBJ2-5, with D possibly matching TRBD2 (7 bases). Germline lookup yields CDR1 SNHLY and CDR2 FYNNEI. Trimming took 8 bases from V and 5 from J, leaving 12 bases between them. The CDR3 is 12 amino acids. CDR3 residues: CASAKGGETQYF. The CDR3 coding sequence is TGTGCCAGCGCGAAGGGGGGGGAGACCCAGTACTTC.

The chain combines TRBV18 with TRBJ1-6; the D gene is possibly TRBD1 (5 bases). Per germline, CDR1 KGHSH and CDR2 LQKENI. V lost 6 bases and J lost 7, with 13 bases in between. The CDR3 spans 14 residues. This CDR3 reads CASSSGTENSPLHF. CDR3 sequence (DNA): TGTGCCAGCTCCTCCGGGACCGAAAATTCACCCCTCCACTTT.

This CDR3 reads CASSPRQSFNYGYTF. Here the CDR3 DNA reads TGTGCCAGCAGCCCCCGGCAGTCCTTTAACTATGGCTACACCTTC. The chain couples TRBV6-6 to TRBJ1-2; D ambiguous. The CDR3 spans 15 residues. Trimming stripped 6 bases from V and 1 base from J, with 15 bases between. Germline CDR1 and CDR2: MNHNY and SVGAGI (reference sequence).

This clone was detected once. The sample has other DNA sequences that encode this CDR3 too. The V call is TRBV6-1, the J call TRBJ1-2; D call uncertain. Trimming stripped 1 base from V and 4 bases from J, with 7 bases between. Germline V gene lookup returns CDR1 MNHNS and CDR2 SASEGT. The CDR3 spans 13 residues. CDR3 loop: CASSEGQLYGYTF. The CDR3 DNA is TGTGCCAGCAGTGAAGGTCAGCTCTATGGCTACACCTTC.

This clone was detected only once. The chain links TRBV6-5 to TRBJ2-5; a possible D gene is TRBD1 (5 bases). Germline CDR1 is MNHEY and CDR2 is SVGAGI. The V end lost 5 bases, the J end lost 2 bases, and 6 bases lay between the germline ends. The CDR3 has 12 amino acids. CDR3 protein: CASSTGQETQYF. The CDR3, as DNA: TGTGCCAGCAGTACAGGTCAAGAGACCCAGTACTTC.

The rearrangement uses TRBV7-2 and TRBJ2-7, with 7 bases identical to TRBD2. After removal of 5 bases from V and 3 bases from J, the junction contained 4 bases not matched to a gene. This CDR3 is built from 13 residues. Germline V gives CDR1 SGHTA, CDR2 FQGNSA. This CDR3 is CASSMRTSYEQYF. In nucleotides, the CDR3 is TGTGCCAGCAGCATGAGGACTAGCTACGAGCAGTACTTC.

This clone has only one observation. The V and J genes are TRBV10-2 and TRBJ2-5; no reliable D call. The germline V gene has CDR1 WSHSY and CDR2 SAAADI. There are 15 residues in the CDR3. V lost 0 bases to trimming and J lost 4 bases, with 12 bases between them. CDR3 protein: CASSESVALGETQYF. CDR3 nucleotide sequence: TGCGCCAGCAGTGAGTCGGTGGCGTTGGGAGAGACCCAGTACTTC.

Regarding this clone: This may arise from a read error, as a much more abundant clone is one base away. Other DNA sequences in this specimen translate into the identical CDR3. This chain connects TRBV7-2 to TRBJ1-2, with unresolved D. V was trimmed by 5 bases and J by 2 bases, leaving 9 bases between them. The germline gives CDR1 SGHTA, CDR2 FQGNSA. The CDR3 runs to 13 residues. In DNA, the CDR3 is TGTGCCAGCAGCCCCGACAAGAACTATGGCTACACCTTC. The encoded protein is CASSPDKNYGYTF.

This chain joins TRBV18 and TRBJ2-5; maybe TRBD2 (6 bases). The CDR3 extends over 16 amino acids. Germline loops: CDR1 KGHSH, CDR2 LQKENI. V was clipped by 2 bases and J by 1 base, with 14 bases between them. CDR3 sequence reads: CASSPLEPGLQETQYF. In nucleotides, the CDR3 is TGTGCCAGCTCACCATTAGAACCGGGACTCCAAGAGACCCAGTACTTC.

A note on this clone: Being one base from a much bigger clone, this may be a read error. Additional DNA sequences in this sample encode the identical CDR3. The V gene is TRBV5-1, the J gene TRBJ2-2, with 8 bases that match TRBD1. The V and J ends lost 1 base and 5 bases, in that order; junction bases with no gene match: 1. Germline V lookup: CDR1 SGHRS, CDR2 YFSETQ. There are 14 residues in the CDR3. Written as DNA, the CDR3 is TGCGCCAGCAGCTTGAGACAGGGGACCGGGGAGCTGTTTTTT. Residues: CASSLRQGTGELFF.

The chain is built from TRBV19 and TRBJ1-5, with D maybe TRBD1 (6 bases). Per the germline V gene, CDR1 is LNHDA and CDR2 is SQIVND (reference sequence). Trimming removed 5 bases at V and 0 bases at J, with 17 bases between. This CDR3 is built from 17 residues. The CDR3 DNA reads TGTGCCAGTAGTTTACAGGGACTGAGATATAGCAATCAGCCCCAGCATTTT. This encodes CASSLQGLRYSNQPQHF.

There are many counts of this clone. The chain recombines TRBV15 with TRBJ1-1; D is unclear. The germline V and J ends were trimmed by 1 base and 6 bases, with 9 bases remaining between them. Germline CDR1 reads LNHNV; CDR2 reads YYDKDF (reference sequence). This CDR3 region has 13 residues. The CDR3 region has the DNA TGTGCCACCAGCAGAGGAGGGTCGGCTGAAGCTTTCTTT. This translates into CATSRGGSAEAFF. Together with reference TRBV15 and TRBJ1-1, the CDR3 gives the full variable domain: DAMVIQNPRYQVTQFGKPVTLSCSQTLNHNVMYWYQQKSSQAPKLLFHYYDKDFNNEADTPDNFQSRRPNTSFCFLDIRSPGLGDTAMYLCATSRGGSAEAFFGQGTRLTVV.

This rearrangement joins TRBV19 to TRBJ1-1, with no clear D. The CDR3 runs 12 residues. CDR1 and CDR2 from the germline V gene are LNHDA and SQIVND (reference sequence). V was cut by 3 bases and J by 11 bases, with 13 bases left in between. DNA for the CDR3: TGTGCCAGTAGTATGGGTGCGCTGGGGGCTTTCTTT. Translated: CASSMGALGAFF.

In nucleotides, the CDR3 is TGTGCCAGCAGTTACGGGCAGACCGGGGAGCTGTTTTTT. This translates into CASSYGQTGELFF. J is TRBJ2-2 and V is TRBV6-6, with no clear D. This CDR3 contains 13 residues. Trimming pared 2 bases from V and 5 bases from J, leaving 6 bases between. Germline assignment: CDR1 MNHNY and CDR2 SVGAGI (reference sequence).

The chain combines TRBV7-2 with TRBJ2-5; D gene uncertain. The germline gives CDR1 SGHTA, CDR2 FQGNSA. V was pared by 10 bases and J by 1 base, with 10 bases between. This CDR3 spans 12 amino acids. The CDR3 nucleotides read TGTGCCATCAGAAGGTCCCAAGAGACCCAGTACTTC. This encodes CAIRRSQETQYF. The variable domain in full, completed from reference TRBV7-2 and TRBJ2-5, reads GAGVSQSPSNKVTEKGKDVELRCDPISGHTALYWYRQSLGQGLEFLIYFQGNSAPDKSGLPSDRFSAERTGGSVSTLTIQRTQQEDSAVYLCAIRRSQETQYFGPGTRLLVL.

Notes on this clone: A far bigger clonotype differs at one base, so this is likely a read error. Other DNA sequences in the same sample also yield this CDR3. The rearrangement uses TRBV7-9 and TRBJ2-6; D remains unclear. V was pared by 2 bases and J by 0 bases, with 5 bases between. Germline lookup yields CDR1 SEHNR and CDR2 FQNEAQ (reference sequence). This CDR3 region has 15 residues. This CDR3 is CASSLMGSGANVLTF. In nucleotides, the CDR3 is TGTGCCAGCAGCTTAATGGGCTCTGGGGCCAACGTCCTGACTTTC.

V gene TRBV10-3 combines with J gene TRBJ2-5; maybe TRBD2 (6 bases). V was shortened by 3 bases and J by 5 bases, with 10 bases between the two germline ends. This CDR3 contains 13 residues. CDR1 and CDR2 (germline): ENHRY, SYGVKD. The CDR3 protein is CAISDFGGETQYF. DNA for the CDR3: TGTGCCATCAGTGATTTTGGGGGGGAGACCCAGTACTTC.

The V call is TRBV5-1, the J call TRBJ2-2; D call uncertain. The V end was cut by 9 bases, the J end by 4 bases, with 16 bases between. The CDR3 has 14 amino acids. The V gene's germline CDR1 is SGHRS and CDR2 YFSETQ. The CDR3 is CATRIGIRTGELFF. The CDR3 DNA follows: TGCGCCACCCGTATTGGGATTCGCACCGGGGAGCTGTTTTTT.

This chain links TRBV4-1 with TRBJ1-3; D remains unclear. CDR1 is MGHRA, CDR2 YSYEKL, per germline. CDR3 length equals 16 residues. Trimming removed 1 base from V and 4 bases from J, with 14 bases in between. Written as DNA, the CDR3 is TGCGCCAGCAGCCAAGGTATAGGGTCGAGAGGAAACACCATATATTTT. Translated, it gives CASSQGIGSRGNTIYF.